Listed below are T cell receptor beta chains from one sample, sequenced in a study of cytomegalovirus exposure and HLA in healthy donors. Profiling relied on immunoSEQ multiplex PCR, and the TCRdb table lists in-frame clones only, not all of them. The profile shows about 130,000 clones, roughly three quarters of them singletons. Sequencing was carried out using PBMCs. The receptors originated from a woman aged 40-49 years in good health and CMV-seronegative. Both conserved end residues are part of each CDR3. The D gene is left open where the match is weak. The size field is filled for only some rows; it gives once, few, many or a size class.

v_call	clone_size	j_call	d_call	cdr3_aa	cdr3_nt
TRBV7-2	.	TRBJ2-1	.	CAISPRRDLFNDEQFF	TGTGCCATATCCCCGAGGAGGGACCTCTTTAACGATGAGCAGTTCTTC
TRBV7-2	.	TRBJ2-7	TRBD2	CASSLGASGTSYEQYF	TGTGCCAGCAGCCTGGGGGCTAGCGGGACTTCCTACGAGCAGTACTTC
TRBV30	few	TRBJ1-5	.	CAWSLGVNQPQHF	TGTGCCTGGAGTTTAGGGGTGAATCAGCCCCAGCATTTT
TRBV9	.	TRBJ1-3	TRBD1	CASSVATGGSGNTIYF	TGTGCCAGCAGCGTAGCTACAGGGGGCTCTGGAAACACCATATATTTT
TRBV9	.	TRBJ1-2	.	CASSPPVTSGYTF	TGTGCCAGCAGCCCTCCCGTGACAAGTGGCTACACCTTC
TRBV18	.	TRBJ1-2	TRBD1	CASSPQGASYGYTF	TGTGCCAGCTCACCACAGGGGGCTAGCTATGGCTACACCTTC
TRBV29-1	.	TRBJ1-5	TRBD1	CSVPGTGGQPQHF	TGCAGCGTCCCTGGGACAGGGGGTCAGCCCCAGCATTTT
TRBV10-1	.	TRBJ2-7	.	CASSAASEYEQYF	TGCGCCAGCAGTGCGGCTAGCGAGTACGAGCAGTACTTC
TRBV6-5	.	TRBJ1-2	TRBD1	CASSYTRGQDYGYTF	TGTGCCAGCAGTTACACCCGGGGACAGGACTATGGCTACACCTTC
TRBV5-1	.	TRBJ1-1	.	CASSYQGNTEAFF	TGCGCCAGCAGCTATCAGGGGAACACTGAAGCTTTCTTT
TRBV28	.	TRBJ1-2	.	CASSYLRDSYGYTF	TGTGCCAGCAGTTACCTCAGGGATAGCTATGGCTACACCTTC
TRBV2	.	TRBJ1-4	TRBD1	CASRRRDRTNEKLFF	TGTGCCAGCAGACGCCGGGACAGAACTAATGAAAAACTGTTTTTT
TRBV2	few	TRBJ1-5	.	CASRGLGLSNQPQHF	TGTGCCAGCAGGGGACTTGGACTCAGCAATCAGCCCCAGCATTTT
TRBV5-4	.	TRBJ2-5	.	CASSRERRETQYF	TGTGCCAGCAGCCGGGAAAGAAGGGAGACCCAGTACTTC
TRBV27	.	TRBJ2-7	TRBD1	CASRSDRDSYPSYEQYF	TGTGCCAGCCGATCGGACAGGGACTCCTACCCTTCCTACGAGCAGTACTTC
TRBV29-1	once	TRBJ2-2	TRBD1	CSVRQGRSTGELFF	TGCAGCGTTCGACAGGGGAGGAGCACCGGGGAGCTGTTTTTT
TRBV2	once	TRBJ2-5	.	CASHRPIMETQYF	TGTGCCAGCCACAGGCCTATCATGGAGACCCAGTACTTC
TRBV19	.	TRBJ1-3	.	CASSILFGSGSGNTIYF	TGTGCCAGTAGTATCCTCTTCGGCTCAGGCTCTGGAAACACCATATATTTT
TRBV6-5	.	TRBJ1-6	TRBD1	CASGTDRLRSPLHF	TGTGCCAGCGGGACAGACAGGTTACGGTCACCCCTCCACTTT
TRBV6-6	few	TRBJ1-1	.	CASVVILNTEAFF	TGTGCCAGCGTCGTTATTCTGAACACTGAAGCTTTCTTT
TRBV6-1	.	TRBJ1-2	.	CASSGRAGPTF	TGTGCCAGCAGTGGTCGGGCAGGGCCCACCTTC
TRBV7-2	.	TRBJ2-2	.	CASSPRQAGTGELFF	TGTGCCAGCAGCCCCAGACAGGCGGGCACCGGGGAGCTGTTTTTT
TRBV28	.	TRBJ1-3	.	CASSPRQLPGNTIYF	TGTGCCAGCAGTCCCCGACAGCTACCTGGAAACACCATATATTTT
TRBV28	.	TRBJ1-5	TRBD1	CASTRDRVQPQHF	TGTGCCAGCACCCGGGACAGGGTTCAGCCCCAGCATTTT
TRBV19	.	TRBJ2-7	TRBD1	CASSIEGDRAEQYF	TGTGCCAGTAGTATAGAAGGAGACAGGGCCGAGCAGTACTTC
TRBV19	.	TRBJ2-7	.	CASSKVGAQVEQYF	TGTGCCAGTAGTAAGGTGGGGGCCCAGGTGGAGCAGTACTTC
TRBV6-6	.	TRBJ1-4	TRBD1	CASSLGQGVEKLFF	TGTGCCAGCAGTTTAGGACAGGGTGTTGAAAAACTGTTTTTT
TRBV7-6	.	TRBJ2-3	.	CASSLSATSTDTQYF	TGTGCCAGCAGCTTGTCAGCGACCAGCACAGATACGCAGTATTTT
TRBV4-3	.	TRBJ1-2	.	CASSQVTLTGSYGYTF	TGCGCCAGCAGCCAAGTCACCCTTACAGGGAGCTATGGCTACACCTTC
TRBV4-1	.	TRBJ1-1	.	CASSRGLEGIEAFF	TGCGCCAGCAGCCGTGGACTGGAGGGGATTGAAGCTTTCTTT
TRBV23-1	.	TRBJ1-2	.	CASSQSYNGSGSWPRKDYGYTF	TGCGCCAGCAGTCAATCATATAATGGGTCGGGATCCTGGCCTCGGAAGGACTATGGCTACACCTTC
TRBV4-2	.	TRBJ1-2	.	CASRITGRNGYTF	TGTGCCAGCAGAATTACAGGGCGGAATGGCTACACCTTC
TRBV5-1	.	TRBJ1-3	.	CASSLSRGSGNTIYF	TGCGCCAGCAGCTTGAGTAGAGGGTCTGGAAACACCATATATTTT
TRBV9	.	TRBJ2-3	.	CASTGPGADTQYF	TGTGCCAGCACTGGACCGGGGGCAGATACGCAGTATTTT
TRBV7-8	.	TRBJ2-2	.	CASSRRQTNTGELFF	TGTGCCAGCAGCCGCCGACAGACGAACACCGGGGAGCTGTTTTTT
TRBV9	.	TRBJ2-3	.	CASSVVGGSTDTQYF	TGTGCCAGCAGCGTGGTCGGGGGTAGCACAGATACGCAGTATTTT
TRBV5-1	.	TRBJ2-2	.	CASNKGNTGELFF	TGCGCCAGCAATAAGGGGAATACCGGGGAGCTGTTTTTT
TRBV4-3	.	TRBJ2-1	TRBD2	CASSQLSSGGARGEQFF	TGCGCCAGCAGCCAACTAAGCAGCGGGGGGGCCAGGGGTGAGCAGTTCTTC
TRBV7-9	.	TRBJ2-3	TRBD1	CASSLAMSRGDRVGDTQYF	TGTGCCAGCAGCTTAGCTATGAGCAGGGGGGACAGGGTAGGGGATACGCAGTATTTT
TRBV4-3	.	TRBJ1-4	.	CASSQTAGNEKLFF	TGCGCCAGCAGCCAGACAGCTGGTAATGAAAAACTGTTTTTT
TRBV9	.	TRBJ2-3	TRBD2	CASSLADYTDTQYF	TGTGCCAGCAGCCTAGCGGACTACACAGATACGCAGTATTTT
TRBV19	.	TRBJ1-2	.	CASSISGYGYTF	TGTGCCAGTAGTATATCGGGATATGGCTACACCTTC
TRBV10-3	.	TRBJ1-2	.	CAIRAGSGYGYTF	TGTGCCATCAGAGCGGGATCCGGGTATGGCTACACCTTC
TRBV10-1	.	TRBJ1-6	TRBD1	CASNGQGGTNSPLHF	TGCGCCAGCAACGGACAGGGGGGGACTAATTCACCCCTCCACTTT
TRBV11-2	once	TRBJ2-3	TRBD1	CASSATRTGPRGDTQYF	TGTGCCAGCAGCGCTACCCGGACAGGGCCGCGGGGAGATACGCAGTATTTT
TRBV7-8	few	TRBJ1-6	.	CASSSPPDSSPLHF	TGTGCCAGCAGCTCCCCACCCGACAGTTCACCCCTCCACTTT